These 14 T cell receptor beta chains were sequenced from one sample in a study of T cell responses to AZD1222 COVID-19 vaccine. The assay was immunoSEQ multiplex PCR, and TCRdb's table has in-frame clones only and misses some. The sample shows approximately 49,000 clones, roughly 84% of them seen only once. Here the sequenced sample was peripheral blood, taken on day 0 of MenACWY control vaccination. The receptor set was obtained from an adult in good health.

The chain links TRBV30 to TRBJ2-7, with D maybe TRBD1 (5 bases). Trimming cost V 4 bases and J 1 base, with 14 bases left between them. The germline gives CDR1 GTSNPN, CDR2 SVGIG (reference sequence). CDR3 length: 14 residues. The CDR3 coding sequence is TGTGCCTGGACTCCCAGGGTTAGGTCCTACGAGCAGTACTTC. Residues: CAWTPRVRSYEQYF. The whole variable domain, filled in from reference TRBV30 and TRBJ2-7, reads SQTIHQWPATLVQPVGSPLSLECTVEGTSNPNLYWYRQAAGRGLQLLFYSVGIGQISSEVPQNLSASRPQDRQFILSSKKLLLSDSGFYLCAWTPRVRSYEQYFGPGTRLTVT.

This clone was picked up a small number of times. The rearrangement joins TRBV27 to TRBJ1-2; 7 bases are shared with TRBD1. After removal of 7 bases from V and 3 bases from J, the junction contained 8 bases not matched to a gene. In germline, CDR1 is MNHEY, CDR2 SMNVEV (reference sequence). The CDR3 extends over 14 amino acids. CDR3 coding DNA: TGTGCCAGCACCCGACAGGGAGGGGACTATGGCTACACCTTC. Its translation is CASTRQGGDYGYTF.

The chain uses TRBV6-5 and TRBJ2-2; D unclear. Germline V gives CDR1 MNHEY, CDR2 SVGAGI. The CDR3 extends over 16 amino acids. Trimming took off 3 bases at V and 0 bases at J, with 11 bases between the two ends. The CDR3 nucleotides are TGTGCCAGCAGTTATAAGAGGCGGACGAACACCGGGGAGCTGTTTTTT. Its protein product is CASSYKRRTNTGELFF.

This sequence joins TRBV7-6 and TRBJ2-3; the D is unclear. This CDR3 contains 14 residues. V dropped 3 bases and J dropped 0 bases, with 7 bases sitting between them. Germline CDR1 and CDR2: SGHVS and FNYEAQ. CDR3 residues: CASSFGGSTDTQYF. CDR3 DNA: TGTGCCAGCAGCTTCGGCGGAAGCACAGATACGCAGTATTTT.

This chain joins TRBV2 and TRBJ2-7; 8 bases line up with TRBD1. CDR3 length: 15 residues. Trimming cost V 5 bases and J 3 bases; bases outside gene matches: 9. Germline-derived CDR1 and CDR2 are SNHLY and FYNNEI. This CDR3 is CASSYQGQGIYEQYF. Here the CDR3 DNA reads TGTGCCAGCAGTTACCAAGGACAGGGAATCTACGAGCAGTACTTC.

CDR3 sequence reads: CSVEITASYEQYF. The CDR3 nucleotides read TGCAGCGTTGAAATCACGGCATCCTACGAGCAGTACTTC. The chain joins TRBV29-1 to TRBJ2-7; D is unclear. The CDR3 is made up of 13 amino acids. Germline CDR1 and CDR2: SQVTM and ANQGSEA. Trimming took 2 bases from V and 1 from J, leaving 9 bases between them.

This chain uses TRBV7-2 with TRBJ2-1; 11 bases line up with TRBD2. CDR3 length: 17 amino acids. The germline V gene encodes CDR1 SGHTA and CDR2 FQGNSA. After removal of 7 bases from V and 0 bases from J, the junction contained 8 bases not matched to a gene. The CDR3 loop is CASKPGLAASSYNEQFF. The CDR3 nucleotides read TGTGCCAGCAAACCGGGACTAGCGGCGAGCTCCTACAATGAGCAGTTCTTC.

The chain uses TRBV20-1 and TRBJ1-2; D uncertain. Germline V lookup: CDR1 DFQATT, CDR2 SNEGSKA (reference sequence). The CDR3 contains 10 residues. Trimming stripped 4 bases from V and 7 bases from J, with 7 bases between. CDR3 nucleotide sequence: TGCAGTGCTACACAAGGTGGCTACACCTTC. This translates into CSATQGGYTF.

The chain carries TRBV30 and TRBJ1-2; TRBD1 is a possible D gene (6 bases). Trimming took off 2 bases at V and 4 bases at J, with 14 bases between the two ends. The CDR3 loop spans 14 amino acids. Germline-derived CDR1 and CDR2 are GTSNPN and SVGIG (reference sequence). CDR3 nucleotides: TGTGCCTGGAGTTACCAGGGGCGCTTCTATGGCTACACCTTC. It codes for CAWSYQGRFYGYTF.

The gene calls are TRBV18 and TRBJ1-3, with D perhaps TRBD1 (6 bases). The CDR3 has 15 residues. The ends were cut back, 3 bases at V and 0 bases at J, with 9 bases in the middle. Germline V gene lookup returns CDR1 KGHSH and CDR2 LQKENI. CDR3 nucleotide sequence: TGTGCCAGCTCACCGAGGACAGACTCTGGAAACACCATATATTTT. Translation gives CASSPRTDSGNTIYF. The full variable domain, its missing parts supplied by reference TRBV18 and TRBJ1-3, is NAGVMQNPRHLVRRRGQEARLRCSPMKGHSHVYWYRQLPEEGLKFMVYLQKENIIDESGMPKERFSAEFPKEGPSILRIQQVVRGDSAAYFCASSPRTDSGNTIYFGEGSWLTVV.

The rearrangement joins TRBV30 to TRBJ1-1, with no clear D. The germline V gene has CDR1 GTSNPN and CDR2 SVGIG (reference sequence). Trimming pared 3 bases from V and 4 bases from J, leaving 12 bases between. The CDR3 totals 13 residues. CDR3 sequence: CAWSTLFATEAFF. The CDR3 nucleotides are TGTGCCTGGAGCACCCTTTTCGCCACTGAAGCTTTCTTT.

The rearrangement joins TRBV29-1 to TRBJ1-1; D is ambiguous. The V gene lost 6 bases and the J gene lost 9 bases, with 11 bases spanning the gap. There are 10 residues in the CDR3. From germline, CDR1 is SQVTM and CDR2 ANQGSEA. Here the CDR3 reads CSVTREQAFF. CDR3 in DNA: TGCAGCGTGACGAGAGAACAAGCTTTCTTT.

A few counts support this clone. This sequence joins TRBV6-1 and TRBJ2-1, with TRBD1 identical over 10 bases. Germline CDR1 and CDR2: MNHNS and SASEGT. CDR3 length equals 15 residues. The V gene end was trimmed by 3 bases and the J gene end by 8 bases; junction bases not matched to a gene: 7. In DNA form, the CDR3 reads TGTGCCAGCAGTGACGGACAGGGGGATACGGATGAGCAGTTCTTC. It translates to CASSDGQGDTDEQFF.

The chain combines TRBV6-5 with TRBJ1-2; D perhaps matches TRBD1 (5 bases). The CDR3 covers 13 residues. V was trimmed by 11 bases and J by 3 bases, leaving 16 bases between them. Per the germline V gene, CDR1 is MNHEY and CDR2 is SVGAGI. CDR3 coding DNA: TGTGCCCACGGGAAGGACACAGACTATGGCTACACCTTC. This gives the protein CAHGKDTDYGYTF.